This is a list of T cell receptor beta chains from one sample in a study of identical twins. TCRdb analysed the 5' RACE reads with MiXCR anew, one entry per CDR3 protein. The sample lists 1.5 million to 2 million distinct CDR3 sequences, less than 35% occurring once. Sequenced input: cord blood. These receptors were taken from a newborn girl in good health. Both conserved end residues are trimmed from each CDR3.

v_call cdr3_aa
TRBV9 ASSGENTDTQY
TRBV20-1 SARSGAGVGGTQY
TRBV4-1 ASSQDQGGSTEAF
TRBV5-1 ASSLASGRMHEQY
TRBV20-1 SARALPSEQY
TRBV4-2 ASSQDTTESDEQF
TRBV20-1 SASQPSGRGSSPPH
TRBV29-1 SVEDLVRVGAKNIHY
TRBV6-1 ASSVTDRVYEQY
TRBV29-1 SVEGTGPGTEAF
TRBV2 ASKWTSGGTDTQY
TRBV5-1 ASSLGTSGGDTLY
TRBV5-1 ASRRGQGSESETQY
TRBV13 ASSNGKDEQY